A single sample gave rise to the 32 T cell receptor beta chains below, sequenced in a study of T cell responses to AZD1222 COVID-19 vaccine. This table comes from immunoSEQ multiplex PCR, and its TCRdb copy is limited to in-frame clones, with some not included. The data hold 90,000 or so clones, with around 85% observed a single time. The sequencing here drew on peripheral blood, taken on day 0 of AZD1222 vaccination. Receptors were obtained from an adult in good health.

The chain recombines TRBV19 with TRBJ1-1; weak D call: TRBD1 (5 bases). CDR1 is LNHDA, CDR2 SQIVND, per germline (reference sequence). Trimming pared 3 bases from V and 2 bases from J, leaving 10 bases between. The CDR3 length is 14 residues. The CDR3 DNA is TGTGCCAGTAGTATTCGTGGGGGAAACACTGAAGCTTTCTTT. Protein product: CASSIRGGNTEAFF.

This chain links TRBV9 with TRBJ2-2; D is ambiguous. The CDR3 runs to 12 residues. Trimming left V 4 bases short and J 2 bases short, with 3 bases between. Germline CDR1 is SGDLS and CDR2 is YYNGEE. In DNA, the CDR3 is TGTGCCAGCAGCACTAACACCGGGGAGCTGTTTTTT. Protein product: CASSTNTGELFF.

The gene calls are TRBV7-2 and TRBJ2-7, with 10 nucleotides matching TRBD2. This CDR3 contains 15 residues. The germline V gene has CDR1 SGHTA and CDR2 FQGNSA. J was trimmed by 4 bases and V by 5 bases; bases with no gene match: 8. The CDR3, as DNA: TGTGCCAGCAGCCAAAAGCGGGAGGGCCTTTACGAGCAGTACTTC. As protein: CASSQKREGLYEQYF.

The CDR3 loop reads CASSQEERGLGDTQYF. CDR3 bases: TGCGCCAGCAGCCAAGAGGAAAGGGGGCTGGGAGATACGCAGTATTTT. The chain carries TRBV4-3 and TRBJ2-3, with 7 nucleotides matching TRBD1. V was clipped by 0 bases and J by 5 bases; unmatched bases: 8. CDR1 is LGHNA, CDR2 YSLEER, per germline. This CDR3 contains 16 residues.

V and J are TRBV2 and TRBJ1-4; weak D call: TRBD1 (6 bases). The CDR3 is made up of 13 amino acids. Trimming pared 4 bases from V and 8 bases from J, leaving 11 bases between. Germline V CDR1 and CDR2: SNHLY, FYNNEI. The CDR3 DNA is TGTGCCAGCAGTGTCAACAGGGAAGAAAAACTGTTTTTT. It specifies CASSVNREEKLFF.

The chain has TRBV2 and TRBJ2-7; D is unclear. CDR1 is SNHLY and CDR2 is FYNNEI in the germline V gene. The ends were cut back, 2 bases at V and 6 bases at J, with 11 bases in the middle. The CDR3 is 13 amino acids. The CDR3 is CASSETLFGEQYF. CDR3 nucleotide sequence: TGTGCCAGCAGTGAAACTCTGTTTGGCGAGCAGTACTTC.

V and J are TRBV29-1 and TRBJ2-7; the match to TRBD1 covers 7 bases. CDR1 is SQVTM, CDR2 ANQGSEA, per germline. The V and J ends lost 4 bases and 4 bases, in that order; junction bases with no gene match: 10. This CDR3 has 14 residues. As DNA, the CDR3 is TGCAGCGTTGCCCACGGGACAGAGTTTTACGAGCAGTACTTC. It is translated as CSVAHGTEFYEQYF.

CDR3 coding DNA: TGTGCCTGGAGTGTAGGGCGGACCATAGCCAACCCCCAGCATTTT. This translates into CAWSVGRTIANPQHF. The J gene is TRBJ1-5, the V gene TRBV30; D remains unclear. This CDR3 is 15 amino acids long. The germline V gene encodes CDR1 GTSNPN and CDR2 SVGIG (reference sequence). V was trimmed by 0 bases and J by 10 bases, leaving 19 bases between them.

The chain carries TRBV28 and TRBJ2-7; 12 bases align to TRBD1. The length of the CDR3 is 15 residues. The germline CDR1 and CDR2 sequences are MDHEN and SYDVKM. Germline trimming cut 6 bases from V and 5 bases from J; bases unmatched to any gene: 8. The DNA of the CDR3 is TGTGCCAGCAGGACGATGGGACAGGGGGCGAACGAGCAGTACTTC. It specifies CASRTMGQGANEQYF.

This clone was detected only once. V and J are TRBV27 and TRBJ2-1, with TRBD2 matching over 8 bases. V gave up 5 bases and J gave up 12 bases; unmatched junction bases: 15. The CDR3 covers 15 residues. CDR1 and CDR2 (germline): MNHEY, SMNVEV (reference sequence). DNA of the CDR3: TGTGCCAGCAGTCGGGGACTAGAAGTGAGAGTAGTGCAGTTCTTC. Translating it yields CASSRGLEVRVVQFF.

The chain links TRBV9 to TRBJ2-3; 10 nucleotides agree with TRBD2. Trimming removed 3 bases from V and 2 bases from J; junction bases left unmatched: 12. The CDR3 consists of 18 residues. From germline, CDR1 is SGDLS and CDR2 YYNGEE. CDR3 protein: CASSADAGTSVVTDTQYF. The CDR3 DNA is TGTGCCAGCAGCGCCGACGCCGGGACTAGCGTAGTCACAGATACGCAGTATTTT.

This clone has only one observation. The V gene is TRBV12-3 or TRBV12-4, the J gene TRBJ1-2; possible D gene TRBD1, 5 bases. The CDR3 is 11 residues long. The V end was cut by 4 bases, the J end by 10 bases, with 10 bases between. The DNA for the CDR3 is TGTGCCAGCAGTTCCCGGACATTCTACACCTTC. Its protein product is CASSSRTFYTF.

This chain connects TRBV7-2 to TRBJ1-1; D call uncertain. This CDR3 contains 16 residues. The germline gives CDR1 SGHTA, CDR2 FQGNSA. The V end was cut by 0 bases, the J end by 10 bases, with 21 bases between. The CDR3 loop is CASSLAQNGVPGGAFF. For the CDR3, the DNA is TGTGCCAGCAGCTTAGCGCAAAACGGGGTTCCAGGTGGAGCTTTCTTT.

V is TRBV7-2 and J is TRBJ2-1, with TRBD2 matching over 10 bases. V lost 6 bases, J lost 4 bases, and 9 bases stayed unmatched. In germline, CDR1 is SGHTA, CDR2 FQGNSA. The length of the CDR3 is 16 residues. This CDR3 is CASRAQGLASYNEQFF. The CDR3 DNA follows: TGTGCCAGCAGAGCCCAGGGACTAGCGTCTTACAATGAGCAGTTCTTC.

The chain couples TRBV25-1 to TRBJ1-6; tentative D call: TRBD1 (6 bases). With 3 bases removed from V and 4 bases from J, the gap between germline ends came to 13 bases. The germline CDR1 and CDR2 sequences are MGHDK and SYGVNS. The length of the CDR3 is 16 residues. CDR3 sequence: CASSDRQGLYNSPLHF. DNA of the CDR3: TGTGCCAGCAGTGATCGTCAGGGGCTTTATAATTCACCCCTCCACTTT. Full variable domain (rest looked up from reference TRBV25-1 and TRBJ1-6): EADIYQTPRYLVIGTGKKITLECSQTMGHDKMYWYQQDPGMELHLIHYSYGVNSTEKGDLSSESTVSRIRTEHFPLTLESARPSHTSQYLCASSDRQGLYNSPLHFGNGTRLTVT.

The V gene is TRBV12-3 or TRBV12-4, the J gene TRBJ2-7, with TRBD1 matching over 7 bases. This CDR3 has 13 residues. Unmatched junction bases numbered 4, after V lost 6 bases and J lost 2 bases. The CDR3 coding sequence is TGTGCCAGCAGCAACACAGGGGCCTACGAGCAGTACTTC. Translation gives CASSNTGAYEQYF.

This clone was recorded only once. V and J are TRBV28 and TRBJ1-5, with D tentatively TRBD1 (6 bases). The CDR3 spans 14 residues. In germline, CDR1 is MDHEN, CDR2 SYDVKM. The V gene lost 8 bases and the J gene lost 0 bases, with 11 bases spanning the gap. As DNA, the CDR3 is TGTGCCAGCTGCCCACAGGGTAGCAATCAGCCCCAGCATTTT. It codes for CASCPQGSNQPQHF.

The rearrangement joins TRBV5-5 to TRBJ1-5; no clear D. There are 15 residues in the CDR3. Germline loops: CDR1 SGHKS, CDR2 YYEKEE (reference sequence). V lost 1 base, J lost 4 bases, and 12 bases lay in between. In DNA, the CDR3 is TGTGCCAGCAGCTTGAACGGGGTTGGAAATCAGCCCCAGCATTTT. This encodes CASSLNGVGNQPQHF.

The chain uses TRBV6-5 and TRBJ2-7, with D perhaps TRBD2 (6 bases). This CDR3 comprises 14 residues. Deletions cut 0 bases from V and 3 bases from J, with 9 bases between. Germline lookup yields CDR1 MNHEY and CDR2 SVGAGI. This chain's CDR3 is CASSYSGGLYEQYF. The CDR3 DNA sequence: TGTGCCAGCAGTTACTCGGGGGGACTCTACGAGCAGTACTTC.

This rearrangement joins TRBV24-1 to TRBJ1-5, with no clear D. Germline CDR1 reads KGHDR; CDR2 reads SFDVKD. The V gene lost 4 bases and the J gene lost 5 bases, with 8 bases spanning the gap. CDR3 size: 13 residues. CDR3 sequence: CATSEYGDQPQHF. The CDR3 DNA sequence: TGTGCCACCAGTGAATACGGGGATCAGCCCCAGCATTTT.

CDR3 sequence (DNA): TGTGCCAGCTCACCCCGGGGGGAGCCTAATGAAAAACTGTTTTTT. Its translation is CASSPRGEPNEKLFF. The V gene is TRBV18, the J gene TRBJ1-4; D perhaps matches TRBD1 (5 bases). The V and J ends lost 3 bases and 3 bases respectively, with 11 bases between them. CDR1 is KGHSH, CDR2 LQKENI, per germline. CDR3 length: 15 residues. Full variable domain (outside the CDR3, taken from reference TRBV18 and TRBJ1-4): NAGVMQNPRHLVRRRGQEARLRCSPMKGHSHVYWYRQLPEEGLKFMVYLQKENIIDESGMPKERFSAEFPKEGPSILRIQQVVRGDSAAYFCASSPRGEPNEKLFFGSGTQLSVL.

This clone appeared a few times. The chain uses TRBV4-1 and TRBJ1-3; possibly TRBD1 for D (6 bases). This CDR3 contains 15 residues. Germline V lookup: CDR1 MGHRA, CDR2 YSYEKL. The V end lost 0 bases, the J end lost 5 bases, and 11 bases lay between the germline ends. The CDR3, as DNA: TGCGCCAGCAGCCAAGAACAGGGTAGGAGAAACACCATATATTTT. The encoded protein is CASSQEQGRRNTIYF.

The rearrangement uses TRBV18 and TRBJ2-2; the D is unclear. The germline CDR1 and CDR2 sequences are KGHSH and LQKENI. V dropped 6 bases and J dropped 1 base, with 12 bases sitting between them. This CDR3 spans 15 amino acids. CDR3 DNA sequence: TGTGCCAGCTCGCCGATTAGCAAGAACACCGGGGAGCTGTTTTTT. This translates into CASSPISKNTGELFF.

V and J are TRBV5-3 and TRBJ2-7, with 10 bases lining up with TRBD2. TRBV5-3 is reported as an ORF; its role is uncertain. This CDR3 is 15 amino acids long. Germline trimming cut 7 bases from V and 7 bases from J; bases unmatched to any gene: 14. In DNA form, the CDR3 reads TGTGCCAGAGTAGCGGGAGGTCCGGACCTTAGTGAGCAGTACTTC. Translation gives CARVAGGPDLSEQYF.

The J gene is TRBJ2-2, the V gene TRBV11-3; D is tentatively TRBD1 or TRBD2 (5 bases each). Trimming removed 1 base from V and 6 bases from J, with 12 bases in between. The germline V gene has CDR1 SGHNT and CDR2 YENEEA. This CDR3 has 15 amino acids. Written as DNA, the CDR3 is TGTGCCAGCAGCTTAGGGTTCGAGGGGTCCGGGGAGCTGTTTTTT. Protein: CASSLGFEGSGELFF.

The chain recombines TRBV28 with TRBJ1-4; no clear D gene. CDR3 length equals 20 residues. Trimming removed 0 bases at V and 0 bases at J, with 20 bases between. Germline CDR1 MDHEN, CDR2 SYDVKM. CDR3 bases: TGTGCCAGCAGTTTATGGAGCTCGGACGCCAACCTTGCAACTAATGAAAAACTGTTTTTT. It encodes CASSLWSSDANLATNEKLFF.

This rearrangement joins TRBV12-5 to TRBJ2-7; the D gene is possibly TRBD2 (6 bases). Germline-derived CDR1 and CDR2 are LGHNT and FRNRAP. CDR3 length: 14 residues. Deletions cut 9 bases from V and 5 bases from J, with 20 bases between. CDR3 protein: CASNGRGLQNEQYF. The CDR3 DNA follows: TGTGCTAGCAACGGCCGGGGGTTGCAGAACGAGCAGTACTTC.

The chain joins TRBV4-2 to TRBJ2-2; D is unresolved. Per germline, CDR1 LGHNA and CDR2 YNFKEQ. The CDR3 has 18 amino acids. V was shortened by 0 bases and J by 6 bases, with 20 bases between the two germline ends. CDR3 in amino acids: CASSQEGWTSGRAGELFF. CDR3 DNA: TGTGCCAGCAGCCAAGAGGGGTGGACGTCTGGTCGGGCCGGGGAGCTGTTTTTT.

The genes are TRBV5-4 and TRBJ1-1; 7 nucleotides match TRBD1. Germline loops: CDR1 SGHNT, CDR2 YYREEE (reference sequence). The CDR3 covers 15 residues. V shed 2 bases, J shed 0 bases, and the junction held 4 bases outside the gene matches. In nucleotides, the CDR3 is TGTGCCAGCAGCTTCCCGGGACAGATGAACACTGAAGCTTTCTTT. As protein: CASSFPGQMNTEAFF.

V usage is TRBV7-2 and J usage is TRBJ2-7, with D unresolved. The CDR3 loop spans 16 amino acids. V lost 5 bases and J lost 4, with 21 bases in between. The V gene's germline CDR1 is SGHTA and CDR2 FQGNSA. The CDR3 DNA follows: TGTGCCAGCAGCCGCCTTCTTTCAATAGAGAGTTACGAGCAGTACTTC. This encodes CASSRLLSIESYEQYF.

The chain links TRBV7-9 to TRBJ1-1; D uncertain. The CDR3 totals 15 residues. Per germline, CDR1 SEHNR and CDR2 FQNEAQ (reference sequence). Trimming removed 1 base at V and 3 bases at J, with 12 bases between. CDR3 sequence: CASSLDTGWDTEAFF. The CDR3 DNA sequence: TGTGCCAGCAGCTTAGACACCGGATGGGACACTGAAGCTTTCTTT.

The chain has TRBV7-9 and TRBJ2-3; possible D gene TRBD1, 6 bases. V lost 4 bases and J lost 1, with 12 bases in between. This CDR3 is built from 15 residues. CDR1 and CDR2 from the germline V gene are SEHNR and FQNEAQ (reference sequence). The CDR3 loop reads CASSSKTGGTDTQYF. CDR3 in DNA: TGTGCCAGCAGCTCCAAGACAGGAGGCACAGATACGCAGTATTTT.